Each of the 23 T cell receptor beta chains below was sequenced from the same sample in a study of blood T cells in healthy people across ages (dated by TCRdb to 2013 to 2016). The method was 5' RACE. TCRdb shows the sequencer as Illumina HiSeq 2500. A second about 7 to 11 cycle PCR used a sample-barcoded 5' primer and a J-beta primer mix. In-frame beta chains were kept once TCRdb had trimmed the public reads at Q25 with fastp and called clones with MiXCR. Rows with a matching CDR3 protein are joined into one entry that keeps the most common DNA and genes. The sample profile shows 790,000 or so distinct CDR3 sequences; about half of them were found once. The ten biggest clones cover 15% to 20% of the sample. The sequenced material came from blood. The receptors were gathered from an elderly man in good health.

The genes are TRBV20-1 and TRBJ2-1; no reliable D call. V lost 3 bases to trimming and J lost 10 bases, with 19 bases between them. The CDR3 has 14 amino acids. Germline V gene sequence: CDR1 DFQATT, CDR2 SNEGSKA (reference sequence). DNA for the CDR3: TGCAGTGCTAGTCCTCCTCAAGGAAACTACGAGCAGTTCTTC. This gives the protein CSASPPQGNYEQFF.

This clonotype came up a few times. This rearrangement joins TRBV7-9 to TRBJ1-2; D possibly corresponds to TRBD1 (5 bases). V lost 3 bases and J 0 bases, leaving 17 bases between the germline ends. This CDR3 has 17 residues. The V gene's germline CDR1 is SEHNR and CDR2 FQNEAQ (reference sequence). DNA of the CDR3: TGTGCCAGCAGCTTTTGGGCGGGTCAGGGCTCTAACTATGGCTACACCTTC. Amino acids: CASSFWAGQGSNYGYTF.

To note about this clonotype: A much larger clone sits a single nucleotide away, making a read error possible. The CDR3 loop is CASSHLGDRGHNEQYF. CDR3 sequence (DNA): TGTGCCAGCAGCCACCTCGGGGACAGGGGTCACAATGAGCAGTACTTC. The V call is TRBV6-2 or TRBV6-3, the J call TRBJ2-7; TRBD1 matches at 10 bases. The germline V gene encodes CDR1 MNHEY and CDR2 SVGEGT. Trimming removed 6 bases from V and 7 bases from J; junction bases left unmatched: 15. The length of the CDR3 is 16 residues.

This clonotype appeared a few times. The chain uses TRBV24-1 and TRBJ2-3; D not resolved. This CDR3 has 14 residues. Germline-derived CDR1 and CDR2 are KGHDR and SFDVKD. Trimming pared 9 bases from V and 4 bases from J, leaving 16 bases between. Here the CDR3 DNA reads TGTGCCACCGGCACGGGTGTGAGCGCAGATACGCAGTATTTT. Protein: CATGTGVSADTQYF.

This chain connects TRBV4-1 to TRBJ2-1; 10 nucleotides match TRBD2. Near its end, the DNA agrees better with TRBJ2-7, so the J call may be wrong. This CDR3 has 16 amino acids. Looked up from germline, CDR1 is MGHRA and CDR2 is YSYEKL. In DNA, the CDR3 is TGCGCCAGCAGCCACCCCAGCGGGAGGGCCTACAATGAGCAGTACTTC. Protein product: CASSHPSGRAYNEQYF.

The chain combines TRBV4-3 with TRBJ2-1, with 9 bases that match TRBD2. The J call may be incorrect, as the DNA end agrees better with TRBJ2-7. The CDR3 contains 17 residues. CDR1 is LGHNA, CDR2 YSLEER, per germline. CDR3 amino acids: CASSQALASGAYNEQYF. CDR3 coding DNA: TGCGCCAGCAGCCAAGCCTTGGCTAGCGGGGCCTACAATGAGCAGTACTTC.

The V and J genes are TRBV5-1 and TRBJ2-1; a weak D match, TRBD1 (5 bases). Germline lookup yields CDR1 SGHRS and CDR2 YFSETQ. Trimming removed 0 bases from V and 4 bases from J, with 11 bases in between. This CDR3 region has 15 residues. This chain's CDR3 is CASSLVRARYNEQFF. DNA for the CDR3: TGCGCCAGCAGCTTGGTCAGGGCGCGGTACAATGAGCAGTTCTTC.

The chain recombines TRBV6-5 with TRBJ2-5; the D is unclear. V dropped 4 bases and J dropped 1 base, with 13 bases sitting between them. The CDR3 covers 15 residues. Germline-derived CDR1 and CDR2 are MNHEY and SVGAGI. This CDR3 reads CASSSSYPVQETQYF. CDR3 bases: TGTGCCAGCAGTTCGTCCTACCCCGTCCAAGAGACCCAGTACTTC.

This clonotype was seen a handful of times. The V gene is TRBV21-1, the J gene TRBJ2-1; TRBD2, the table's D call, was not compared with the DNA. TRBV21-1 is flagged as a pseudogene. CDR3 length equals 14 residues. The DNA of the CDR3 is TGTGCCACCTTTACTAGCGGGAGGAACAATGAGCAGTTCTTC. Amino acids: CATFTSGRNNEQFF.

The V gene is TRBV5-1, the J gene TRBJ2-5; D uncertain. The germline V gene encodes CDR1 SGHRS and CDR2 YFSETQ. The CDR3 is made up of 15 amino acids. Trimming removed 3 bases at V and 6 bases at J, with 18 bases between. The CDR3 DNA reads as TGCGCCAGCAGCTCCGATCAGAGGAGAATTCAGACCCAGTACTTC. Translating gives CASSSDQRRIQTQYF.

The chain combines TRBV5-1 with TRBJ2-1, with D uncertain. In germline, CDR1 is SGHRS, CDR2 YFSETQ. The CDR3 has 12 residues. Trimming removed 4 bases at V and 6 bases at J, with 8 bases between. The CDR3 nucleotides read TGCGCCAGCAGCCCCGACTTCAATGAGCAGTTCTTC. This sequence encodes CASSPDFNEQFF.

This chain links TRBV20-1 with TRBJ2-2; 8 bases fit TRBD2. The CDR3 consists of 15 residues. Germline V gene sequence: CDR1 DFQATT, CDR2 SNEGSKA (reference sequence). After removal of 5 bases from V and 7 bases from J, the junction contained 12 bases not matched to a gene. CDR3 region: CSAAVGLAANGELFF. For the CDR3, the DNA is TGCAGTGCTGCTGTCGGACTAGCTGCTAACGGGGAGCTGTTTTTT.

This chain links TRBV18 with TRBJ1-1, with TRBD1 as a possible D gene (6 bases). Germline V gene lookup returns CDR1 KGHSH and CDR2 LQKENI. This CDR3 comprises 13 residues. V was shortened by 5 bases and J by 5 bases, with 12 bases between the two germline ends. The CDR3 loop reads CASSKQGLTEAFF. CDR3 in DNA: TGTGCCAGCTCAAAACAGGGTTTGACTGAAGCTTTCTTT. Using reference TRBV18 and TRBJ1-1 for the parts outside the CDR3, the full variable domain is NAGVMQNPRHLVRRRGQEARLRCSPMKGHSHVYWYRQLPEEGLKFMVYLQKENIIDESGMPKERFSAEFPKEGPSILRIQQVVRGDSAAYFCASSKQGLTEAFFGQGTRLTVV.

The J gene is TRBJ2-1, the V gene TRBV3-1; D is unclear. V was clipped by 2 bases and J by 8 bases, with 22 bases between them. The CDR3 is made up of 17 amino acids. CDR1 LGHDT and CDR2 YNNKEL come from the germline V gene (reference sequence). The CDR3 region has the DNA TGTGCCAGCAGCCAAAACTTGCCGGGCCCCTCGTCCGATGAGCAGTTCTTC. This translates into CASSQNLPGPSSDEQFF.

The chain is built from TRBV5-1 and TRBJ1-2, with a weak D call TRBD1 (6 bases). CDR3 length equals 11 residues. Germline CDR1 SGHRS, CDR2 YFSETQ. Trimming removed 4 bases at V and 6 bases at J, with 7 bases between. CDR3 protein: CASSAGDGYTF. The CDR3 nucleotides read TGCGCCAGCAGCGCAGGGGATGGCTACACCTTC. The entire variable domain, with the rest obtained from reference TRBV5-1 and TRBJ1-2, is as follows: KAGVTQTPRYLIKTRGQQVTLSCSPISGHRSVSWYQQTPGQGLQFLFEYFSETQRNKGNFPGRFSGRQFSNSRSEMNVSTLELGDSALYLCASSAGDGYTFGSGTRLTVV.

This clonotype was counted only a few times. This chain uses TRBV12-3 or TRBV12-4 with TRBJ2-7; 8 nucleotides agree with TRBD1. Trimming took 6 bases from V and 6 from J; bases not matched to a gene: 7. The CDR3 extends over 13 amino acids. Here the CDR3 reads CASRPRDRGEQYF. The CDR3 nucleotides are TGTGCCAGCAGACCAAGAGACAGGGGCGAGCAGTACTTC.

In its sample, this clonotype was seen a few times. The rearrangement links TRBV20-1 to TRBJ2-7; D remains unclear. The V gene lost 3 bases and the J gene lost 0 bases, with 6 bases spanning the gap. CDR1 is DFQATT and CDR2 is SNEGSKA in the germline V gene (reference sequence). The CDR3 has 12 residues. In nucleotides, the CDR3 is TGCAGTGCTAGTTGGCTCTCCTACGAGCAGTACTTC. Translated: CSASWLSYEQYF.

The chain is built from TRBV20-1 and TRBJ2-5, with 12 positions matching TRBD2. Germline loops: CDR1 DFQATT, CDR2 SNEGSKA (reference sequence). Trimming took 6 bases from V and 1 from J; bases not matched to a gene: 3. This CDR3 has 14 amino acids. Here the CDR3 DNA reads TGCAGTGCGTGGACTAGCGGGACCCAAGAGACCCAGTACTTC. This translates into CSAWTSGTQETQYF.

On this clonotype itself: This may arise from a read error, as a much more abundant clone is one base away. The rearrangement links TRBV21-1 to TRBJ2-7; whether TRBD2, the table's D call, matches the DNA was not checked. TRBV21-1 is classified as a pseudogene. The CDR3 loop spans 17 amino acids. CDR3 protein: CARPSISGLASYNEQYF. The CDR3 region has the DNA TGTGCCAGGCCATCGATTAGCGGGCTAGCGTCCTACAATGAGCAGTACTTC.

The CDR3 region has the DNA TGTGCCAGCAGTTTAGGGGCAGGGGATCAGCCCCAGCATTTT. This translates into CASSLGAGDQPQHF. The J gene is TRBJ1-5, the V gene TRBV27, with TRBD1 as a possible D gene (6 bases). This CDR3 is 14 amino acids long. The V gene's germline CDR1 is MNHEY and CDR2 SMNVEV (reference sequence). Between the trimmed V and J ends, which lost 2 bases and 5 bases, there was a span of 10 bases.

The CDR3 nucleotides are TGCAGTGCAAGTCGGCCGGGCTCGGGTGGGGTCCAAGAGACCCAGTACTTC. Protein: CSASRPGSGGVQETQYF. The chain recombines TRBV20-1 with TRBJ2-5, with no clear D. The germline V and J ends were trimmed by 6 bases and 1 base, with 24 bases remaining between them. CDR3 length: 17 amino acids. CDR1 DFQATT and CDR2 SNEGSKA come from the germline V gene (reference sequence).

This clonotype has just a few counts. A read error is possible here, since a much larger clone lies one base away. The CDR3 DNA reads as TGTGCCAGCAGCGTGATAGGGTCCCAAGAGACCCAGTACTTC. Protein: CASSVIGSQETQYF. The V gene is TRBV7-9, the J gene TRBJ2-5; D is undetermined. In germline, CDR1 is SEHNR, CDR2 FQNEAQ (reference sequence). The CDR3 is 14 residues long. V was clipped by 5 bases and J by 1 base, with 11 bases between them.

This clonotype was observed a handful of times. The gene calls are TRBV18 and TRBJ1-1, with no clear D. Germline V lookup: CDR1 KGHSH, CDR2 LQKENI. The CDR3 is 13 residues long. V lost 6 bases and J lost 8, with 16 bases in between. In nucleotides, the CDR3 is TGTGCCAGCTCTTCCTATTCAAATCCCGAAGCTTTCTTT. Translated, it gives CASSSYSNPEAFF. Variable domain in full (rest from reference TRBV18 and TRBJ1-1): NAGVMQNPRHLVRRRGQEARLRCSPMKGHSHVYWYRQLPEEGLKFMVYLQKENIIDESGMPKERFSAEFPKEGPSILRIQQVVRGDSAAYFCASSSYSNPEAFFGQGTRLTVV.